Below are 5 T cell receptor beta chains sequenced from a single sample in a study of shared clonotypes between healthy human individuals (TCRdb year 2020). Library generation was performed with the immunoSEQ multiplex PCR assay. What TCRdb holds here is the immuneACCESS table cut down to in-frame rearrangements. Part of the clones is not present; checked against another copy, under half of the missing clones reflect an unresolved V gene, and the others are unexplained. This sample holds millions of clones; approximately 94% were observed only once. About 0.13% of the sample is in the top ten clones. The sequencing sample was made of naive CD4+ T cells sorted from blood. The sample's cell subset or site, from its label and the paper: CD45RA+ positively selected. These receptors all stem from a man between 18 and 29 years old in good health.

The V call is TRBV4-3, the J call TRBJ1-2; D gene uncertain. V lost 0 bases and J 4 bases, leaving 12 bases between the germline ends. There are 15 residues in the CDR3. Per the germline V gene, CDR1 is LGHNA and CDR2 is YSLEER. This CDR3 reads CASSQDEGMSYGYTF. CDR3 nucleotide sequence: TGCGCCAGCAGCCAAGATGAGGGCATGAGCTATGGCTACACCTTC.

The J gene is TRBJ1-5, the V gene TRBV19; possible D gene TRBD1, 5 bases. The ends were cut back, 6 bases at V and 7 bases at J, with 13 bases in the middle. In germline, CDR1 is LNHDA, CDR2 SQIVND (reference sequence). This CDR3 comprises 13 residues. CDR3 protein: CASSPGPGQPQHF. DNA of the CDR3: TGTGCCAGTAGCCCGGGACCAGGACAGCCCCAGCATTTT.

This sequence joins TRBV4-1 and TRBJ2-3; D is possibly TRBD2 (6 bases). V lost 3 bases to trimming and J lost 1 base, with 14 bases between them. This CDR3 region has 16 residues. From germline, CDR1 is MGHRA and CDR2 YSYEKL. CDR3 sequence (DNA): TGCGCCAGCAGCCATACCGGGGGTACTGGCACAGATACGCAGTATTTT. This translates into CASSHTGGTGTDTQYF.

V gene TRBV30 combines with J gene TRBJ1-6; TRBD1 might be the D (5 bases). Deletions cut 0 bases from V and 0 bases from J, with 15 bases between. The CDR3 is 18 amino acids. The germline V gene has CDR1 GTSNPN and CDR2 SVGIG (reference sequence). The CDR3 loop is CAWSVSWAGSSYNSPLHF. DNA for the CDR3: TGTGCCTGGAGTGTATCTTGGGCAGGGAGCTCCTATAATTCACCCCTCCACTTT.

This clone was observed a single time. The CDR3 DNA is TGCGCCAGCAGCTTGGGTCTTTATTCCTACGAGCAGTACTTC. Translating it yields CASSLGLYSYEQYF. This chain joins TRBV5-1 and TRBJ2-7; D unclear. CDR1 and CDR2 from the germline V gene are SGHRS and YFSETQ. This CDR3 is built from 14 residues. Trimming took off 0 bases at V and 1 base at J, with 8 bases between the two ends.